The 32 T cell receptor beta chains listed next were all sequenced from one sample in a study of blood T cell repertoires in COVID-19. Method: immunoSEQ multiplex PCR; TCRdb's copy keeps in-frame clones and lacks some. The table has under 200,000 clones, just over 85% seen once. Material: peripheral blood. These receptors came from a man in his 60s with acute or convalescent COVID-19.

The CDR3 protein is CASSIGGEWAKNIQYF. In DNA form, the CDR3 reads TGTGCCAGTAGTATCGGTGGTGAGTGGGCCAAAAACATTCAGTACTTC. J is TRBJ2-4 and V is TRBV19; D gene unclear. Germline V gene sequence: CDR1 LNHDA, CDR2 SQIVND (reference sequence). Trimming stripped 3 bases from V and 1 base from J, with 13 bases between. This CDR3 comprises 16 residues.

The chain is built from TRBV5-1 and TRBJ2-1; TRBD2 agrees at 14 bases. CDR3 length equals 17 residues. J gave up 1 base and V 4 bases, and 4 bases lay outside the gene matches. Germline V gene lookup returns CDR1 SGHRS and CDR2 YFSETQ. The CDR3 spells CASSPGLAGASYNEQFF. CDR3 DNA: TGCGCCAGCAGCCCGGGACTAGCGGGAGCATCCTACAATGAGCAGTTCTTC. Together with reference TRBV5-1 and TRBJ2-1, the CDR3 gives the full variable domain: KAGVTQTPRYLIKTRGQQVTLSCSPISGHRSVSWYQQTPGQGLQFLFEYFSETQRNKGNFPGRFSGRQFSNSRSEMNVSTLELGDSALYLCASSPGLAGASYNEQFFGPGTRLTVL.

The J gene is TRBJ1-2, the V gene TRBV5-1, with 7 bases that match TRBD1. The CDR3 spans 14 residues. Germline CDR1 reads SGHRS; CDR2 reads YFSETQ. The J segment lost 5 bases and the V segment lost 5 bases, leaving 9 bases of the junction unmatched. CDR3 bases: TGCGCCAGCAGGTCGGGCAGGGGGGATTATGGCTACACCTTC. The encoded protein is CASRSGRGDYGYTF.

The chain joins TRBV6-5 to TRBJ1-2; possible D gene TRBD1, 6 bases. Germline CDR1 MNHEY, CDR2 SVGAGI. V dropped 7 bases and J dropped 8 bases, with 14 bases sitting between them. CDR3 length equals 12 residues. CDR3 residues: CASTPDRYGYTF. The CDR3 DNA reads TGTGCCAGCACCCCGGACAGATACGGCTACACCTTC.

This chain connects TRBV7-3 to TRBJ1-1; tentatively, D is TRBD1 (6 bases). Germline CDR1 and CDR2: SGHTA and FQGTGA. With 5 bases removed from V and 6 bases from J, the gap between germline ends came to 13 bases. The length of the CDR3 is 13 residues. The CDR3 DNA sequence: TGTGCCAGCAGCCCCCAGGGGTACGCTGAAGCTTTCTTT. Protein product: CASSPQGYAEAFF.

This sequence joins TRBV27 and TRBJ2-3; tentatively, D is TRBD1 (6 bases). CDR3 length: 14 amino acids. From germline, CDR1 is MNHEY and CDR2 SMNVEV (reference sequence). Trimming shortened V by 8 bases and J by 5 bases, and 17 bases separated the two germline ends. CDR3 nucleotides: TGTGCCAGCGGAACGGGGTCAGGGGTAGATACGCAGTATTTT. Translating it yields CASGTGSGVDTQYF.

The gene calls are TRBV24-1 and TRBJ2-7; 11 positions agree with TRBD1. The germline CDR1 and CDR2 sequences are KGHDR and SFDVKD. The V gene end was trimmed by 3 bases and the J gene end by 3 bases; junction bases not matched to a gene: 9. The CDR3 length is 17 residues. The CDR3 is CATSDPRGTGGIYEQYF. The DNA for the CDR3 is TGTGCCACCAGTGATCCACGAGGGACAGGGGGAATCTACGAGCAGTACTTC.

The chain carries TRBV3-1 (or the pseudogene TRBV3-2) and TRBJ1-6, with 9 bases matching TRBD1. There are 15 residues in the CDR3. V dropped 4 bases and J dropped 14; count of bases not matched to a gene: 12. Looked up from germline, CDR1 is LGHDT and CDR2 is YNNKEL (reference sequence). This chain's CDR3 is CASSRRTGALLSLHF. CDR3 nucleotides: TGTGCCAGCAGCCGACGGACAGGGGCGCTCTTATCCCTCCACTTT.

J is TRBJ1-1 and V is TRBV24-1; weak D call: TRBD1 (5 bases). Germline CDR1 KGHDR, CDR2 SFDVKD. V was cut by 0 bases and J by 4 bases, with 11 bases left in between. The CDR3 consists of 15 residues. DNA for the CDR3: TGTGCCACCAGTGATTTGCTTACGGGGGGCACTGAAGCTTTCTTT. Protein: CATSDLLTGGTEAFF.

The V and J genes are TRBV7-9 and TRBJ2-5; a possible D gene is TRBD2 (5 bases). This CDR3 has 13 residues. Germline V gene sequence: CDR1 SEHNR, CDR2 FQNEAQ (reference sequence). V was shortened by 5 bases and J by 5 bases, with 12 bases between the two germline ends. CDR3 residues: CASSRAGGETQYF. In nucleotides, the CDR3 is TGTGCCAGCAGCCGTGCGGGCGGGGAGACCCAGTACTTC.

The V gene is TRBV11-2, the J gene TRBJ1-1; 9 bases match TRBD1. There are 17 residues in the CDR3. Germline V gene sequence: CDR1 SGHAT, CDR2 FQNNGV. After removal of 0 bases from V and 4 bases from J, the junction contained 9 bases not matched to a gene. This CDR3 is CASSLDLGTGLVTEAFF. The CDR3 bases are TGTGCCAGCAGCTTAGACCTCGGGACAGGGTTGGTCACTGAAGCTTTCTTT.

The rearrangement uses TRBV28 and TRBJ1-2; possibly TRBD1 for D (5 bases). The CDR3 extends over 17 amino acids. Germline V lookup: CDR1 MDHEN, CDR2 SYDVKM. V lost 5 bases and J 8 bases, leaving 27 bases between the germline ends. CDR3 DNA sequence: TGTGCCAGCAGTAACACCCGGGACGGGAGACGGGGTAACGGCTACACCTTC. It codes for CASSNTRDGRRGNGYTF.

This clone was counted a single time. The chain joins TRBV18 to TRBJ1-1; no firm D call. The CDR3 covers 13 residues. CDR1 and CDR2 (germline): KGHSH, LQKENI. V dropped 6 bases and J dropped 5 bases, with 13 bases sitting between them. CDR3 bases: TGTGCCAGCTCCTTCCAGCGGGGTACTGAAGCTTTCTTT. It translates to CASSFQRGTEAFF. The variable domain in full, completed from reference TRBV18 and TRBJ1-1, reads NAGVMQNPRHLVRRRGQEARLRCSPMKGHSHVYWYRQLPEEGLKFMVYLQKENIIDESGMPKERFSAEFPKEGPSILRIQQVVRGDSAAYFCASSFQRGTEAFFGQGTRLTVV.

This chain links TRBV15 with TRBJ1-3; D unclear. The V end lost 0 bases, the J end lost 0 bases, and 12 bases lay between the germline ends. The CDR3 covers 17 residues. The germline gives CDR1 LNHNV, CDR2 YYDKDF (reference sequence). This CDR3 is CATSRDQVKTSGNTIYF. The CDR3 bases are TGTGCCACCAGCAGAGATCAGGTGAAAACCTCTGGAAACACCATATATTTT.

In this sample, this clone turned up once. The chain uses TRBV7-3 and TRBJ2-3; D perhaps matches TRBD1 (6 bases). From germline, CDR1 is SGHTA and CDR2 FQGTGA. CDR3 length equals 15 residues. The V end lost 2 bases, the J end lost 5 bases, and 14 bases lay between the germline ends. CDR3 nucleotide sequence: TGTGCCAGCAGCTTACGCAGGGGCGCGGGAGATACGCAGTATTTT. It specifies CASSLRRGAGDTQYF.

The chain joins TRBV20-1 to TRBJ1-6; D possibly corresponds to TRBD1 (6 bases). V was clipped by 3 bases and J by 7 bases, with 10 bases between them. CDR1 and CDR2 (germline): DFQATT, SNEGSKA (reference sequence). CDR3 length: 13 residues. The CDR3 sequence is CSASRQANSPLHF. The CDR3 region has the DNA TGCAGTGCTAGTCGACAGGCAAATTCACCCCTCCACTTT.

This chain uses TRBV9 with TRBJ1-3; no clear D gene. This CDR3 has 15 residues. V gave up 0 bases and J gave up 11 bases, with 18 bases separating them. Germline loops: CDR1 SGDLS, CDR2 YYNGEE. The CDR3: CASSVDEGRGFAIYF. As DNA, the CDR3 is TGTGCCAGCAGCGTAGACGAGGGTCGAGGTTTCGCCATATATTTT.

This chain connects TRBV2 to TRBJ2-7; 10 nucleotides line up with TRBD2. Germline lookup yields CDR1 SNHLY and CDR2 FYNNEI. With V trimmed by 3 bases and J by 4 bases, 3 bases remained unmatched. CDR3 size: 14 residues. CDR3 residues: CASSESGRGYEQYF. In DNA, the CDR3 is TGTGCCAGCAGTGAGAGCGGGAGGGGATACGAGCAGTACTTC.

Here the CDR3 reads CASTTTGGSDTQYF. CDR3 nucleotides: TGTGCCAGCACTACGACAGGGGGTTCAGATACGCAGTATTTT. The gene calls are TRBV27 and TRBJ2-3; 9 bases fit TRBD1. Germline V gives CDR1 MNHEY, CDR2 SMNVEV (reference sequence). There are 14 residues in the CDR3. The trim removed 7 bases at V and 4 bases at J, leaving 6 bases unmatched.

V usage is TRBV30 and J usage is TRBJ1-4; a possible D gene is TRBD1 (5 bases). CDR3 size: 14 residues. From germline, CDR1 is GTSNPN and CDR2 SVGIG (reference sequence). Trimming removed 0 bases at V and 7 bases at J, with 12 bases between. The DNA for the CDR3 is TGTGCCTGGAGTGTAGGGGCCGGGGGTGAAAAACTGTTTTTT. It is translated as CAWSVGAGGEKLFF.

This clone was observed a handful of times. CDR3 nucleotides: TGTGCCTTGAGACAGGGGCCGGGCAATCAGCCCCAGCATTTT. Translated, it gives CALRQGPGNQPQHF. The chain recombines TRBV30 with TRBJ1-5, with 8 bases identical to TRBD1. The CDR3 loop spans 14 amino acids. Germline loops: CDR1 GTSNPN, CDR2 SVGIG (reference sequence). V lost 7 bases and J lost 2; bases outside the gene matches: 7.

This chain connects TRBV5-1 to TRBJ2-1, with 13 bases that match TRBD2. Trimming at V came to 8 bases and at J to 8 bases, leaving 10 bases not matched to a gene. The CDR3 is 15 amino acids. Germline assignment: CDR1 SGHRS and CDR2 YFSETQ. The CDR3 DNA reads TGCGCCAGGGGAAGAAGGACTAGCGGGAGAGATGAGCAGTTCTTC. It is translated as CARGRRTSGRDEQFF.

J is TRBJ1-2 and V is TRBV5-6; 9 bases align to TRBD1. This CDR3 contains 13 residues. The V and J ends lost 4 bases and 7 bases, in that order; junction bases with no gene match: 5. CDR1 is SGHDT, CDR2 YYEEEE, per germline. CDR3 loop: CASSLGTGLGYTF. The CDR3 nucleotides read TGTGCCAGCAGCCTCGGGACAGGGCTTGGCTACACCTTC.

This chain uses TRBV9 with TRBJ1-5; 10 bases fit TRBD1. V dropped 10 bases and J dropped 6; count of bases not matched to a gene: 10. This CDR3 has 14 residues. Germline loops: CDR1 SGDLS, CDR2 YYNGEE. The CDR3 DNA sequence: TGTGCCTCCGGGACAGGGGTGTTTGGTCAGCCCCAGCATTTT. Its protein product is CASGTGVFGQPQHF.

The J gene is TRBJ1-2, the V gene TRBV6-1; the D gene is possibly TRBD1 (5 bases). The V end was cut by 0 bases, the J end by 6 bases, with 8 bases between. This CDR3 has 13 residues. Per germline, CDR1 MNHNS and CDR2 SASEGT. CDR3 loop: CASSEAWGNGYTF. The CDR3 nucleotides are TGTGCCAGCAGTGAAGCATGGGGCAATGGCTACACCTTC.

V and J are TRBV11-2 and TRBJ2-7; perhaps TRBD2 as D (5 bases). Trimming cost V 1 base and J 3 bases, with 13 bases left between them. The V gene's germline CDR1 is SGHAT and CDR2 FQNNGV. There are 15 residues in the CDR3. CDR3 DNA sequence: TGTGCCAGCAGCTTAGGACTTACAAGCGGCTACGAGCAGTACTTC. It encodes CASSLGLTSGYEQYF. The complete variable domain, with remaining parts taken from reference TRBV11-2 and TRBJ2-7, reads EAGVAQSPRYKIIEKRQSVAFWCNPISGHATLYWYQQILGQGPKLLIQFQNNGVVDDSQLPKDRFSAERLKGVDSTLKIQPAKLEDSAVYLCASSLGLTSGYEQYFGPGTRLTVT.

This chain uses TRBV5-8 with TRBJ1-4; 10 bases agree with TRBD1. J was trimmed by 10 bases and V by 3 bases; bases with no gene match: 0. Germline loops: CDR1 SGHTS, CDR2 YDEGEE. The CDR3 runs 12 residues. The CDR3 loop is CASSWDRGKLFF. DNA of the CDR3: TGTGCCAGCAGCTGGGACAGGGGAAAACTGTTTTTT. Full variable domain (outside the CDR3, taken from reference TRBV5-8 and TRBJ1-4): EAGVTQSPTHLIKTRGQQATLRCSPISGHTSVYWYQQALGLGLQFLLWYDEGEERNRGNFPPRFSGRQFPNYSSELNVNALELEDSALYLCASSWDRGKLFFGSGTQLSVL.

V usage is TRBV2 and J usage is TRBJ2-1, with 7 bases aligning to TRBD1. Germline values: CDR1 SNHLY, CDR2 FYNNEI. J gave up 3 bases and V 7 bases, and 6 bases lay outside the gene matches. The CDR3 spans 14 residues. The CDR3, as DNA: TGTGCCAGCATAACAGGGGCCTTCTACAATGAGCAGTTCTTC. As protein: CASITGAFYNEQFF. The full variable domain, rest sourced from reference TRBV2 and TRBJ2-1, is EPEVTQTPSHQVTQMGQEVILRCVPISNHLYFYWYRQILGQKVEFLVSFYNNEISEKSEIFDDQFSVERPDGSNFTLKIRSTKLEDSAMYFCASITGAFYNEQFFGPGTRLTVL.

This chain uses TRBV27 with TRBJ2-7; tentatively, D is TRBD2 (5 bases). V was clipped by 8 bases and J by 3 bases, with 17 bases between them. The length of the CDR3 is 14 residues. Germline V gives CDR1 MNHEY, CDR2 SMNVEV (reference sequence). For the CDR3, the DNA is TGTGCCAGCGGCATACATATGGGGAGCTACGAGCAGTACTTC. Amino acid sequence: CASGIHMGSYEQYF.

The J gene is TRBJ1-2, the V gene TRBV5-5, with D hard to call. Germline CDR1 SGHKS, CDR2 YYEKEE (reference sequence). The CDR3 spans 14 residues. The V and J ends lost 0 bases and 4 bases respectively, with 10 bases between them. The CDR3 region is CASSLGWESYGYTF. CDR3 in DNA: TGTGCCAGCAGCTTGGGATGGGAGAGCTATGGCTACACCTTC.

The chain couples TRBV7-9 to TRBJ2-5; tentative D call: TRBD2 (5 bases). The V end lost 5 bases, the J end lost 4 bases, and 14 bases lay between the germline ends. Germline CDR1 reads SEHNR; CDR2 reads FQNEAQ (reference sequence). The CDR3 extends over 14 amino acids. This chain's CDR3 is CASSGRGLGETQYF. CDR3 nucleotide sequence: TGTGCCAGCAGCGGGAGAGGGTTAGGAGAGACCCAGTACTTC. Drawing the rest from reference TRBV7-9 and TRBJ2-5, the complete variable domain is DTGVSQNPRHKITKRGQNVTFRCDPISEHNRLYWYRQTLGQGPEFLTYFQNEAQLEKSRLLSDRFSAERPKGSFSTLEIQRTEQGDSAMYLCASSGRGLGETQYFGPGTRLLVL.

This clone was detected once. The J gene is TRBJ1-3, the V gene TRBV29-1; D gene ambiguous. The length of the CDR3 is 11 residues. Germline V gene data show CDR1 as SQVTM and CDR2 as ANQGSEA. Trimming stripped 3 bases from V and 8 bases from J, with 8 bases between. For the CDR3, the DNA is TGCAGCGTTGACCAGAGGGACACCATATATTTT. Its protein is CSVDQRDTIYF.